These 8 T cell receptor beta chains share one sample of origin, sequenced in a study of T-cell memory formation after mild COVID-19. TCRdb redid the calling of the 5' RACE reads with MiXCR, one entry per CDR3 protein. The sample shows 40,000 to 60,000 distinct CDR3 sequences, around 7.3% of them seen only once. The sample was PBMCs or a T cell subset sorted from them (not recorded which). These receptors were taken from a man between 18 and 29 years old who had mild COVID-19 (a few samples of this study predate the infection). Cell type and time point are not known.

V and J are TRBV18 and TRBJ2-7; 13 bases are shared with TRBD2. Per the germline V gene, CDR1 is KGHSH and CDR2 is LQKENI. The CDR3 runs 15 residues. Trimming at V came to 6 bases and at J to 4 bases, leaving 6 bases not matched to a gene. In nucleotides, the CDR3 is TGTGCCAGCTCGTCCACTAGCGGGGGGGCGTACGAGCAGTACTTC. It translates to CASSSTSGGAYEQYF.

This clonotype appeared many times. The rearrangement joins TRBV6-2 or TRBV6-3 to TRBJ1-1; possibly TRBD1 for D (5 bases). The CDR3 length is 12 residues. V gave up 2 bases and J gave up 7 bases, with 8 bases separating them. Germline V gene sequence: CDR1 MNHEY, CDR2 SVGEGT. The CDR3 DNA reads TGTGCCAGCAGTTACAGGGGTCATGAAGCTTTCTTT. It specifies CASSYRGHEAFF.

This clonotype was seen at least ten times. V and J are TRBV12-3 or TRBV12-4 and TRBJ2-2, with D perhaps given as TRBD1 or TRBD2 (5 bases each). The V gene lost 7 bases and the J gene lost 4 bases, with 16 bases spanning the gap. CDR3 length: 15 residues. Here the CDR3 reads CASTYGGTTTGELFF. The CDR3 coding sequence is TGTGCCAGCACCTATGGTGGGACCACCACCGGGGAGCTGTTTTTT.

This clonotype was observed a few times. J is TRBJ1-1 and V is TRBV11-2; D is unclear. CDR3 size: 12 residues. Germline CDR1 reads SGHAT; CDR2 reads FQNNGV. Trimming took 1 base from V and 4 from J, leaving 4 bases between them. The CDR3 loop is CASSLVGTEAFF. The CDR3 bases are TGTGCCAGCAGCTTAGTAGGCACTGAAGCTTTCTTT.

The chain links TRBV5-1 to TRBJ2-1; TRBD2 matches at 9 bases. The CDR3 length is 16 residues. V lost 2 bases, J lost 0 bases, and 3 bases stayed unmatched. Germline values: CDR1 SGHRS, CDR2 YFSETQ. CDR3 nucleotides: TGCGCCAGCAGCTTCAATAGCGGGGGCTCCTACAATGAGCAGTTCTTC. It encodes CASSFNSGGSYNEQFF.

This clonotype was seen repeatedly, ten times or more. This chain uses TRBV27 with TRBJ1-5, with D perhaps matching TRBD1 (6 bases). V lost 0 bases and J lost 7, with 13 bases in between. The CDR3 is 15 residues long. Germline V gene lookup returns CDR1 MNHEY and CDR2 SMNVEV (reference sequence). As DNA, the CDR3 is TGTGCCAGCAGTTTATCTGGGGGGCAATGGCAGCCCCAGCATTTT. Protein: CASSLSGGQWQPQHF.

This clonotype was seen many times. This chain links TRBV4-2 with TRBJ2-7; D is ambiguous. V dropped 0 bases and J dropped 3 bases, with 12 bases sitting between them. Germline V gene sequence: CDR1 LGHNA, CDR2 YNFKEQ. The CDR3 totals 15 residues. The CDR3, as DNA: TGTGCCAGCAGCCAAGATTATTACTCAGTCTACGAGCAGTACTTC. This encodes CASSQDYYSVYEQYF.

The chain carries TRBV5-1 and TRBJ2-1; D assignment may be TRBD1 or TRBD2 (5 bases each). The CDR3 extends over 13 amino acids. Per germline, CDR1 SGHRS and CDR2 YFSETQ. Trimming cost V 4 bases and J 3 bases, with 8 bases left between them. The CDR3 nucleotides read TGCGCCAGCAGCGGGGGAGTCTACAATGAGCAGTTCTTC. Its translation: CASSGGVYNEQFF.